This record covers a single TCR beta chain. Its antigen is not identified. This entry comes from a study of read filtering for tumor transcriptome and immune sequencing. Study conclusions and caveats: The CD138-negative fraction was mixed bone marrow immune cells, not pure T cells. Approximately 82% of IR-seq clonotypes had one read, totaling around 3.4% of reads; RNA-seq: around 77% and 45%. Correlation between methods rose after single-read clonotypes were removed.

This CDR3 contains 12 residues. Germline CDR1 SGHDN, CDR2 FVKESK. V gave up 1 base and J gave up 14 bases, with 12 bases separating them. This library used approximately 370 ng RNA and molecular barcoded adaptors spanning alpha/delta and beta/gamma chains. A single record per CDR3 protein comes from TCRdb applying MiXCR to the reads. The table records 15,000 to 20,000 distinct CDR3 sequences, around 20% of them present only once. The sequence came from a donor at least 40 years old with multiple myeloma. The V and J genes are TRBV14 and TRBJ2-1; D not certain. Sequenced input: a population of CD138-negative cells sorted from bone marrow. The CDR3: CASSQGGIMKFF. CDR3 nucleotides: TGTGCCAGCAGCCAAGGAGGTATTATGAAGTTCTTC.